The entry below gives a single T cell receptor beta chain sequence along with its context. This entry belongs to a study of blood T cell repertoires in COVID-19. Turning to the study itself: Acute and convalescent COVID-19 samples came from the United States, Italy and Spain.

In the authors' workflow: It was from reference gene primer amplification that nucleated cell counts were estimated. The data were produced by immunoSEQ multiplex PCR, yet TCRdb's version contains in-frame clones alone and is incomplete. D and trimming come from the DNA, and the V and J calls and clone size come from that table. The sample lists 200,000 to 250,000 clones; approximately 82% were seen once. This CDR3 is 18 amino acids long. Germline loops: CDR1 SEHNR, CDR2 FQNEAQ (reference sequence). The V segment lost 3 bases and the J segment 0 bases; nucleotides outside the gene matches: 6. The sequenced material came from peripheral blood. The chain is built from TRBV7-9 and TRBJ2-1; 12 bases agree with TRBD2. The TCR was taken from a young man who had recovered from COVID-19. In nucleotides, the CDR3 is TGTGCCAGCAGCTTGAAGACTAGCGGGGGCAGCTCCTACAATGAGCAGTTCTTC. It is translated as CASSLKTSGGSSYNEQFF. Based on the CDR3 plus reference TRBV7-9 and TRBJ2-1, the full variable domain is DTGVSQNPRHKITKRGQNVTFRCDPISEHNRLYWYRQTLGQGPEFLTYFQNEAQLEKSRLLSDRFSAERPKGSFSTLEIQRTEQGDSAMYLCASSLKTSGGSSYNEQFFGPGTRLTVL.